Listed here is a single T cell receptor (beta chain). Its target is unknown. The data are from a study of T cells in localized non-small cell lung cancer. General study findings and limits: Sequencing was restricted to one tumor region; therefore, heterogeneity remains possible.

Produced via immunoSEQ multiplex PCR; TCRdb's table is partial and in-frame only. The sample has approximately 11,000 clones, roughly four fifths seen once; the top ten hold roughly a fifth. The CDR3 runs to 13 residues. CDR1 SGDLS and CDR2 YYNGEE come from the germline V gene. Trimming took 2 bases from V and 8 from J, leaving 10 bases between them. The source material was peripheral blood mononuclear cells, sampled before any cancer treatment. V gene TRBV9 combines with J gene TRBJ2-2; D is perhaps TRBD1 or TRBD2 (5 bases each). The TCR sequence derives from a female donor of 60 years or more with stage II lung adenocarcinoma. Here the CDR3 reads CASSVGGRGELFF. The DNA for the CDR3 is TGTGCCAGCAGCGTTGGGGGACGAGGGGAGCTGTTTTTT.